This T cell receptor (beta chain) was profiled in a study of shared clonotypes between healthy human individuals. Study details: The plates for each donor numbered three CD4 naive, three CD4 memory, two CD8 naive and one CD8 memory.

Data came from immunoSEQ multiplex PCR; TCRdb stores just in-frame clones and leaves some out. In the table there are some 550,000 clones, about 97% of which are singletons. Every donor was a Caucasian adult from Nashville, Tennessee. General observations from the study: Sequencing depth was expected to affect clonotype sharing among donors.

About this clone: Its matching antigen is unknown.

This CDR3 has 15 residues. Germline CDR1 and CDR2: ENHRY and SYGVKD. The V gene lost 0 bases and the J gene lost 5 bases, with 11 bases spanning the gap. Sequenced input: naive CD4+ T cells sorted from blood. The sample's subset: CD45RA+ positively selected. V usage is TRBV10-3 and J usage is TRBJ2-1; no clear D gene. The origin of this receptor is a woman aged 25 to 39 in good health. The CDR3 here is CAISESGALNNEQFF. The CDR3 bases are TGTGCCATCAGTGAGTCAGGAGCATTGAACAATGAGCAGTTCTTC.